These T cell receptor beta chains were read from a single sample in a study of T cell clonotyping in hematopoietic cell transplantation. Sequencing used immunoSEQ multiplex PCR; TCRdb keeps in-frame clones, though not all of them. The table has approximately 2,900 clones, approximately 84% seen once; the top ten hold approximately 6%. The sequences come from peripheral blood mononuclear cells, collected 30 days after allogeneic stem cell transplant. The receptor set was obtained from a male patient aged 60-70 years who had an allogeneic stem cell transplant, so T cells may come from the graft donor. Some clones in this sample may be carry-over from other donors' samples. The CDR3 runs from the conserved cysteine through the conserved F or W.

J gene | V gene | CDR3 protein
TRBJ1-1 | TRBV5-1 | CASSLVEGGNTEAFF
TRBJ2-7 | TRBV27 | CASKLWDNSYEQYF
TRBJ1-3 | TRBV9 | CASRGSGNTIYF
TRBJ2-5 | TRBV6-1 | CASSGNREETQYF
TRBJ2-7 | TRBV5-6 | CASSPGYYYEQYF
TRBJ2-7 | TRBV2 | CASSERDAYEQYF
TRBJ2-3 | TRBV27 | CASSPGTSGNTQYF
TRBJ2-3 | TRBV7-6 | CASREYSGAPQYTQYF
TRBJ1-5 | TRBV11-2 | CASSLGVGQPQHF
TRBJ1-1 | TRBV29-1 | CSVRSGAEAFF
TRBJ2-7 | TRBV6-1 | CASSEALTSEQYF
TRBJ2-7 | TRBV7-6 | CASSSSGEEYEQYF
TRBJ2-1 | TRBV29-1 | CSVRGGVYNEQFF
TRBJ2-2 | TRBV27 | CASSFFDPTGELFF
TRBJ1-5 | TRBV27 | CASSPKVESSQHF
TRBJ2-7 | TRBV30 | CAWSVYGHSYEQYF
TRBJ2-1 | TRBV9 | CASSVQARSYNEQFF
TRBJ2-3 | TRBV11-2 | CASSLERALDTQYF
TRBJ1-2 | TRBV30 | CAWSDRQGDGYTF
TRBJ2-5 | TRBV30 | CAWSDGRWQETQYF
TRBJ2-7 | TRBV28 | CASWSSGRRGQYF
TRBJ2-7 | TRBV20-1 | CSASFVYEQYF
TRBJ2-5 | TRBV7-3 | CASSVSGPQETQYF
TRBJ2-7 | TRBV28 | CASSLWPSGSYEQYF
TRBJ2-7 | TRBV6-6 | CASRIRLDYEQYF
TRBJ2-1 | TRBV20-1 | CSQSSYNEQFF
TRBJ2-1 | TRBV11-1 | CASRDRGSYNEQFF
TRBJ2-7 | TRBV5-6 | CASSLASYEQYF
TRBJ1-4 | TRBV30 | CAGGQGPGQLFF
TRBJ1-1 | TRBV14 | CASSPQVVGVGFTEAFF
TRBJ2-5 | TRBV7-2 | CASSLSGGETQYF
TRBJ1-2 | TRBV4-3 | CASSRADRTYGYTF
TRBJ2-2 | TRBV10-3 | CAISRTANTGELFF
TRBJ2-7 | TRBV11-2 | CASSLRGESSSYEQYF
TRBJ2-1 | TRBV30 | CAWSPFGEQFF
TRBJ2-7 | TRBV2 | CASSEWYEQYF
TRBJ2-2 | TRBV30 | CAWRDHFSGELFF
TRBJ1-3 | TRBV30 | CAWEQDSGNTIYF
TRBJ1-2 | TRBV7-2 | CASSLEGVHRYGYTF
TRBJ2-2 | TRBV28 | CASRKTGGRTGELFF
TRBJ2-5 | TRBV28 | CASSFVQGGGTQYF
TRBJ2-5 | TRBV5-1 | CASSLETSGGETQYF
TRBJ2-1 | TRBV6-5 | CASSYRRPSSYNEQFF
TRBJ1-1 | TRBV19 | CASKNVGDLMNTEAFF
TRBJ1-2 | TRBV28 | CASNARVLRGGYTF